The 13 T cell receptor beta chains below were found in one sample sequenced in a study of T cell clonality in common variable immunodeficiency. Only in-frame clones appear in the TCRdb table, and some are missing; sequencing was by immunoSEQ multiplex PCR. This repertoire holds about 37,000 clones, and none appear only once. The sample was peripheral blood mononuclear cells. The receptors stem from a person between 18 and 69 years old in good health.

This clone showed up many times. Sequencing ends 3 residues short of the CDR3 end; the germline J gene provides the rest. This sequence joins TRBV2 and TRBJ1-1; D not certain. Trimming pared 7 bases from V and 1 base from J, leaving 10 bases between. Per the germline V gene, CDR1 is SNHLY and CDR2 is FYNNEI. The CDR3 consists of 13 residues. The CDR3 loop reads CASTSDWNTEAFF. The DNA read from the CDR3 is TGTGCCAGCACGTCAGATTGGAACACTGAA.

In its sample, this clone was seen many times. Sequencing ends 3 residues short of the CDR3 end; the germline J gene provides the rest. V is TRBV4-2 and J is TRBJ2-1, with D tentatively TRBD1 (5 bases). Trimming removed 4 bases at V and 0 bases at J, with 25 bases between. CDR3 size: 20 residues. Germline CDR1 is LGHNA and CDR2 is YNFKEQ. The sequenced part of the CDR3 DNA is TGTGCCAGCAGCCCACCTTTTGGGGCAGGGTATAATGGCTCCTACAATGAG. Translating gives CASSPPFGAGYNGSYNE. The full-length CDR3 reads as CASSPPFGAGYNGSYNEQFF.

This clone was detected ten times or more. The sequenced part of the CDR3 DNA is TGTGCCAGTAGTATAAGTGGGGTATACAGGAGCAATCAGCCC. This sequence encodes CASSISGVYRSNQP. The entire CDR3 protein reads CASSISGVYRSNQPQHF. The genes are TRBV19 and TRBJ1-5; D possibly corresponds to TRBD1 (5 bases). The CDR3 end lies 3 residues beyond the end of the read and is filled in from the germline J gene. Per the germline V gene, CDR1 is LNHDA and CDR2 is SQIVND (reference sequence). Deletions cut 2 bases from V and 1 base from J, with 15 bases between. The CDR3 spans 17 residues.

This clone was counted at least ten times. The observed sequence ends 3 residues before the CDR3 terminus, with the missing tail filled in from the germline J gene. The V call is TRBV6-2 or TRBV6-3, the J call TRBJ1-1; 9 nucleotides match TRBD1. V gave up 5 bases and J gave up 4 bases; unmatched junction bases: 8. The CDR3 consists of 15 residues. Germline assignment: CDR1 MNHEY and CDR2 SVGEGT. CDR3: CASSPGTGWATEAFF. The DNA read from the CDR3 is TGTGCCAGCAGTCCCGGGACAGGGTGGGCCACTGAA.

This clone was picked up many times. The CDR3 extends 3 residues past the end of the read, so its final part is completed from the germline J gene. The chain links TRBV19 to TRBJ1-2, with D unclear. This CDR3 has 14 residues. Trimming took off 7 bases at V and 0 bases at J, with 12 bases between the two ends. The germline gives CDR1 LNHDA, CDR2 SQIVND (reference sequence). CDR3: CASNSGRANYGYTF. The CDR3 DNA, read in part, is TGTGCCAGTAATAGCGGCAGAGCTAACTATGGC.

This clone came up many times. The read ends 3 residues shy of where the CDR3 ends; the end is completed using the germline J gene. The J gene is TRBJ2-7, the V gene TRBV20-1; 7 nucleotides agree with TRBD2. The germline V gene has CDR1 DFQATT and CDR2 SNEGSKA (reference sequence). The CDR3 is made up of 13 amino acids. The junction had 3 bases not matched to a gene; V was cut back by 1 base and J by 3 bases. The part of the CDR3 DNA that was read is TGCAGTGCTAGAGTAAAGCGGGACTACGAG. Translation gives CSARVKRDYE. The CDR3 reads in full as CSARVKRDYEQYF.

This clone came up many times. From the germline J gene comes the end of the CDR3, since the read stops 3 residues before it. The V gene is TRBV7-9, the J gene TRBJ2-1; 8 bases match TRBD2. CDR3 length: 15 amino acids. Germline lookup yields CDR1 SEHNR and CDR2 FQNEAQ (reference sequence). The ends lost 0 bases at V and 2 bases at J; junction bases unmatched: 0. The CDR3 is CASSLASGTYNEQFF. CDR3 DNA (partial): TGTGCCAGCAGCTTAGCTAGCGGGACCTACAATGAG. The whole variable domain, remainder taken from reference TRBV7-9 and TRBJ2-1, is DTGVSQNPRHKITKRGQNVTFRCDPISEHNRLYWYRQTLGQGPEFLTYFQNEAQLEKSRLLSDRFSAERPKGSFSTLEIQRTEQGDSAMYLCASSLASGTYNEQFFGPGTRLTVL.

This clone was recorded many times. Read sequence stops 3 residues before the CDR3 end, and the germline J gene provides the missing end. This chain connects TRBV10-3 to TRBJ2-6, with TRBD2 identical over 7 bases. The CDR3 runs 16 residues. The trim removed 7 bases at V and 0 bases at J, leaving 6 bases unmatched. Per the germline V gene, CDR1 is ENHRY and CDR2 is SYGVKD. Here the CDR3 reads CAIMGGLSSGANVLTF. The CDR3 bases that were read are TGTGCCATCATGGGGGGGTTATCCTCTGGGGCCAACGTC.

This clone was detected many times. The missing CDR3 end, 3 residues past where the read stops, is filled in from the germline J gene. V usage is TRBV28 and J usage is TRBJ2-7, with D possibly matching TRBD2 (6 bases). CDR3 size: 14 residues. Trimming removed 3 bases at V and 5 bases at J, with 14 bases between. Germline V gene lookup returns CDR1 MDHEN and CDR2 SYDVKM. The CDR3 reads CASSFRVAVDEQYF. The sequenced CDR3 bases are TGTGCCAGCAGTTTTCGGGTAGCGGTTGACGAG.

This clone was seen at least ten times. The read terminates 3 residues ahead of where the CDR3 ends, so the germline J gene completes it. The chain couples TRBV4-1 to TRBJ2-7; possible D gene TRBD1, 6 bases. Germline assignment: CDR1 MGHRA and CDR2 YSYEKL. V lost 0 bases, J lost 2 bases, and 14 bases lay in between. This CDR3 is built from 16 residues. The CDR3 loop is CASSQDNVQGTYEQYF. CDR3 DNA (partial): TGCGCCAGCAGCCAAGATAATGTCCAGGGGACCTACGAG.

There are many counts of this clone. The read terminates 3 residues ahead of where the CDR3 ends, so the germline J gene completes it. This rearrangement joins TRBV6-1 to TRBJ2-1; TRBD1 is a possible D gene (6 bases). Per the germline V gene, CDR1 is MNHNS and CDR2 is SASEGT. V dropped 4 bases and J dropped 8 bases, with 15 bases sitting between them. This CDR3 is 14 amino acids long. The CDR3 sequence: CASSGGNRDYEQFF. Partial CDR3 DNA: TGTGCCAGCAGTGGGGGGAACAGGGATTATGAG.

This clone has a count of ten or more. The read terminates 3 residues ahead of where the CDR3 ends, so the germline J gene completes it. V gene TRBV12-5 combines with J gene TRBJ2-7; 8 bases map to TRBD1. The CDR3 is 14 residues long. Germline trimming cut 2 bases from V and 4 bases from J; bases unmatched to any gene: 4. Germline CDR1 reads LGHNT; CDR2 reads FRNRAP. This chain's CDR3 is CASGLPGGIYEQYF. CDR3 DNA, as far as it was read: TGTGCTAGTGGTTTGCCAGGGGGCATTTACGAG. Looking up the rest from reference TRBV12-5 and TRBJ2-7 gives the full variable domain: DARVTQTPRHKVTEMGQEVTMRCQPILGHNTVFWYRQTMMQGLELLAYFRNRAPLDDSGMPKDRFSAEMPDATLATLKIQPSEPRDSAVYFCASGLPGGIYEQYFGPGTRLTVT.

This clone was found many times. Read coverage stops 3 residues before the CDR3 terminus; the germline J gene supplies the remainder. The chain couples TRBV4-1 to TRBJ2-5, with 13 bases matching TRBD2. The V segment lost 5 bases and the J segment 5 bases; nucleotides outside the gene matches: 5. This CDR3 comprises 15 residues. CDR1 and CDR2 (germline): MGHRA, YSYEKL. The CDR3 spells CASSGGLAGAETQYF. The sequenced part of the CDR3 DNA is TGCGCCAGCAGCGGAGGACTAGCGGGAGCGGAGACC.